A single sample is the source of the 23 T cell receptor beta chains below, sequenced in a study of early T cells in non-severe SARS-CoV-2 infection. From the 5' RACE reads, TCRdb called clonotypes with MiXCR, one entry per CDR3 protein. The profile shows tens of thousands of distinct CDR3 sequences, around 13% of them singletons. Sequenced sample: whole blood. The receptors here all came from an adult who was a healthcare worker with PCR-confirmed SARS-CoV-2 infection or an uninfected control (not recorded which).

The chain carries TRBV27 and TRBJ2-2, with 10 nucleotides matching TRBD2. Trimming removed 6 bases from V and 9 bases from J; junction bases left unmatched: 4. The CDR3 length is 13 residues. Germline lookup yields CDR1 MNHEY and CDR2 SMNVEV (reference sequence). CDR3 coding DNA: TGTGCCAGCAGCATCACTAGCGGGAGGGAGCTGTTTTTT. Translating it yields CASSITSGRELFF.

This clonotype has more than one count but fewer than ten. The gene calls are TRBV11-2 and TRBJ2-2; D gene unclear. CDR1 and CDR2 from the germline V gene are SGHAT and FQNNGV. V dropped 2 bases and J dropped 7 bases, with 5 bases sitting between them. CDR3 size: 12 residues. CDR3 coding DNA: TGTGCCAGCAGCTTAAAGGTCGGGGAGCTGTTTTTT. It encodes CASSLKVGELFF.

The chain has TRBV2 and TRBJ2-1; unclear D gene. Between the trimmed V and J ends, which lost 3 bases and 2 bases, there was a span of 8 bases. CDR1 and CDR2 (germline): SNHLY, FYNNEI. The CDR3 loop spans 14 amino acids. DNA for the CDR3: TGTGCCAGCAGTGAGGGCTCGGCCTACAATGAGCAGTTCTTC. Encoded protein: CASSEGSAYNEQFF.

This clonotype was seen a few times. This chain connects TRBV5-4 to TRBJ2-7; D unresolved. Trimming shortened V by 2 bases and J by 2 bases, and 8 bases separated the two germline ends. The CDR3 covers 13 residues. The germline gives CDR1 SGHNT, CDR2 YYREEE (reference sequence). The CDR3 here is CASSFNRAYEQYF. CDR3 nucleotide sequence: TGTGCCAGCAGCTTTAACAGAGCCTACGAGCAGTACTTC.

This clonotype was seen many times. The gene calls are TRBV5-4 and TRBJ1-5; D perhaps matches TRBD1 (5 bases). Germline CDR1 reads SGHNT; CDR2 reads YYREEE (reference sequence). Trimming pared 0 bases from V and 7 bases from J, leaving 11 bases between. This CDR3 comprises 14 residues. The CDR3 DNA reads TGTGCCAGCAGCTTGGCCGGTGGGGGACAGCCCCAGCATTTT. Translation: CASSLAGGGQPQHF. Combining the CDR3 with reference TRBV5-4 and TRBJ1-5 gives the whole variable domain ETGVTQSPTHLIKTRGQQVTLRCSSQSGHNTVSWYQQALGQGPQFIFQYYREEENGRGNFPPRFSGLQFPNYSSELNVNALELDDSALYLCASSLAGGGQPQHFGDGTRLSIL.

V is TRBV27 and J is TRBJ2-7; TRBD2 aligns across 7 bases. This CDR3 comprises 15 residues. CDR1 MNHEY and CDR2 SMNVEV come from the germline V gene (reference sequence). Losses at the gene ends were 2 bases for V and 2 bases for J; bases not matched to a gene: 6. As DNA, the CDR3 is TGTGCCAGCAGTTTACGGCTAGCGGCAGCCTACGAGCAGTACTTC. Translation gives CASSLRLAAAYEQYF.

This clonotype is medium-sized in the sample. The rearrangement joins TRBV7-3 to TRBJ2-5, with no clear D. The CDR3 sequence is 13 residues long. V dropped 2 bases and J dropped 2 bases, with 6 bases sitting between them. Germline CDR1 SGHTA, CDR2 FQGTGA. CDR3 sequence: CASSLGRQETQYF. The DNA of the CDR3 is TGTGCCAGCAGCTTAGGCAGACAAGAGACCCAGTACTTC.

The V and J genes are TRBV27 and TRBJ2-3; D is ambiguous. There are 9 residues in the CDR3. V was shortened by 7 bases and J by 13 bases, with 9 bases between the two germline ends. Germline V gene sequence: CDR1 MNHEY, CDR2 SMNVEV (reference sequence). The DNA of the CDR3 is TGTGCCAGCAATACCGAGGAGTATTTT. Protein: CASNTEEYF.

A few counts support this clonotype. The chain employs TRBV12-3 or TRBV12-4 and TRBJ2-1, with 7 bases identical to TRBD2. CDR3 length: 13 amino acids. The ends lost 7 bases at V and 9 bases at J; junction bases unmatched: 9. CDR3 sequence: CASIGGGIGEQFF. Here the CDR3 DNA reads TGTGCCAGCATCGGCGGGGGAATAGGTGAGCAGTTCTTC.

J is TRBJ1-2 and V is TRBV2, with TRBD1 matching 8 bases. After removal of 8 bases from V and 2 bases from J, the junction contained 7 bases not matched to a gene. The CDR3 is 14 amino acids. CDR1 SNHLY and CDR2 FYNNEI come from the germline V gene. CDR3: CASFEAGGNYGYTF. The DNA for the CDR3 is TGTGCCAGCTTCGAAGCAGGGGGCAACTATGGCTACACCTTC.

The chain carries TRBV7-2 and TRBJ2-1; 7 bases are shared with TRBD2. The CDR3 contains 15 residues. V lost 1 base to trimming and J lost 6 bases; unmatched junction nucleotides: 6. The germline gives CDR1 SGHTA, CDR2 FQGNSA. CDR3 sequence reads: CASSLGGSGSNEQFF. CDR3 DNA sequence: TGTGCCAGCAGCTTAGGCGGGAGTGGCTCCAATGAGCAGTTCTTC. Full variable domain (outside the CDR3, taken from reference TRBV7-2 and TRBJ2-1): GAGVSQSPSNKVTEKGKDVELRCDPISGHTALYWYRQSLGQGLEFLIYFQGNSAPDKSGLPSDRFSAERTGGSVSTLTIQRTQQEDSAVYLCASSLGGSGSNEQFFGPGTRLTVL.

This chain joins TRBV6-1 and TRBJ1-1, with D perhaps TRBD1 (5 bases). Trimming pared 5 bases from V and 0 bases from J, leaving 10 bases between. The germline V gene encodes CDR1 MNHNS and CDR2 SASEGT. The CDR3 totals 14 residues. The CDR3 sequence is CASSKPGLNTEAFF. The CDR3 region has the DNA TGTGCCAGCAGTAAACCGGGGCTGAACACTGAAGCTTTCTTT.

This clonotype was recorded at least ten times. The J gene is TRBJ2-1, the V gene TRBV10-3; tentative D call: TRBD2 (6 bases). The CDR3 extends over 13 amino acids. Germline loops: CDR1 ENHRY, CDR2 SYGVKD. Trimming removed 6 bases at V and 6 bases at J, with 12 bases between. The CDR3 reads CAISYTSINEQFF. The CDR3 nucleotides read TGTGCCATCAGCTACACTAGCATCAATGAGCAGTTCTTC.

This clonotype was recorded a few times. This chain uses TRBV7-2 with TRBJ2-5; the match to TRBD1 covers 9 bases. This CDR3 comprises 13 residues. With V trimmed by 4 bases and J by 9 bases, 6 bases remained unmatched. The V gene's germline CDR1 is SGHTA and CDR2 FQGNSA. The CDR3 loop is CASSSTGGSAQYF. For the CDR3, the DNA is TGTGCCAGCAGCTCGACAGGGGGGAGTGCCCAGTACTTC. Drawing the rest from reference TRBV7-2 and TRBJ2-5, the complete variable domain is GAGVSQSPSNKVTEKGKDVELRCDPISGHTALYWYRQSLGQGLEFLIYFQGNSAPDKSGLPSDRFSAERTGGSVSTLTIQRTQQEDSAVYLCASSSTGGSAQYFGPGTRLLVL.

The rearrangement uses TRBV7-3 and TRBJ2-5, with 7 bases that match TRBD2. J gave up 1 base and V 0 bases, and 2 bases lay outside the gene matches. The CDR3 sequence is 15 residues long. Germline CDR1 and CDR2: SGHTA and FQGTGA. CDR3: CASSLTASGQETQYF. In nucleotides, the CDR3 is TGTGCCAGCAGCTTAACGGCTAGCGGCCAAGAGACCCAGTACTTC.

This clonotype was seen more than once but under ten times. The chain carries TRBV29-1 and TRBJ2-1, with D possibly being TRBD1 (6 bases). CDR1 is SQVTM, CDR2 ANQGSEA, per germline. Trimming took off 6 bases at V and 7 bases at J, with 13 bases between the two ends. The CDR3 has 12 amino acids. The CDR3 DNA follows: TGCAGCGTAAACAGGGTTAAGAATGAGCAGTTCTTC. Translated, it gives CSVNRVKNEQFF.

This clonotype was observed a few times. The chain links TRBV4-2 to TRBJ2-3, with D possibly TRBD2 on 5 matching bases. The CDR3 totals 15 residues. Trimming left V 2 bases short and J 1 base short, with 10 bases between. CDR1 and CDR2 (germline): LGHNA, YNFKEQ. In DNA, the CDR3 is TGTGCCAGCAGCCAAACGGGATTGGGCACAGATACGCAGTATTTT. Amino acids: CASSQTGLGTDTQYF.

This clonotype was detected a few times. The chain links TRBV11-1 to TRBJ2-7; 10 bases fit TRBD2. The CDR3 length is 15 residues. V lost 5 bases to trimming and J lost 4 bases; unmatched junction nucleotides: 8. Germline CDR1 SGHAT, CDR2 FQDESV (reference sequence). The CDR3 nucleotides read TGTGCCAGCAGCCGGCTAGCGGGAGAGAAGTACGAGCAGTACTTC. Its translation: CASSRLAGEKYEQYF.

The chain carries TRBV27 and TRBJ2-2; D remains ambiguous. CDR3 size: 13 residues. Germline V lookup: CDR1 MNHEY, CDR2 SMNVEV (reference sequence). The V gene lost 2 bases and the J gene lost 6 bases, with 7 bases spanning the gap. CDR3 loop: CASSLQRAGELFF. CDR3 sequence (DNA): TGTGCCAGCAGTTTACAGAGAGCCGGGGAGCTGTTTTTT.

This clonotype showed up many times. This chain uses TRBV3-1 with TRBJ2-5; D may match TRBD1 or TRBD2 (5 bases each). The CDR3 has 13 residues. In germline, CDR1 is LGHDT, CDR2 YNNKEL (reference sequence). The ends were cut back, 1 base at V and 4 bases at J, with 7 bases in the middle. The DNA of the CDR3 is TGTGCCAGCAGCCAAGGGGGGATAGAGACCCAGTACTTC. As protein: CASSQGGIETQYF.

This clonotype has a count of ten or more. This rearrangement joins TRBV6-5 to TRBJ2-6; possible D gene TRBD1, 5 bases. Germline V gene data show CDR1 as MNHEY and CDR2 as SVGAGI. The CDR3 is 19 residues long. V gave up 1 base and J gave up 0 bases, with 16 bases separating them. The CDR3 here is CASSYLAQGRGSGANVLTF. CDR3 nucleotides: TGTGCCAGCAGTTACTTAGCCCAGGGAAGGGGCTCTGGGGCCAACGTCCTGACTTTC.

V and J are TRBV5-6 and TRBJ1-2; D might be TRBD1 (5 bases). Germline V gives CDR1 SGHDT, CDR2 YYEEEE. Trimming stripped 9 bases from V and 6 bases from J, with 21 bases between. This CDR3 spans 14 amino acids. CDR3 DNA: TGTGCCACCTCATATACCGGGACTAAAAATGGCTACACCTTC. This sequence encodes CATSYTGTKNGYTF.

This clonotype was seen more than once but under ten times. The CDR3 protein is CASSLVGLNTGELFF. Here the CDR3 DNA reads TGTGCCAGCAGCTTAGTGGGACTAAACACCGGGGAGCTGTTTTTT. The chain is built from TRBV11-1 and TRBJ2-2; TRBD2 aligns across 7 bases. Germline trimming cut 1 base from V and 2 bases from J; bases unmatched to any gene: 1. Looked up from germline, CDR1 is SGHAT and CDR2 is FQDESV (reference sequence). The CDR3 covers 15 residues.